These T cell receptor beta chains were read from a single sample in a study of cytomegalovirus exposure and HLA in healthy donors. Clones were read by immunoSEQ multiplex PCR, and TCRdb kept only the in-frame ones, dropping some. The top ten clones hold 6% to 6.5% of a sample with under 170,000 clones, roughly 78% of them seen once. The specimen sequenced was PBMCs. Receptors were obtained from a man aged 50-59 years in good health and CMV-seropositive. CDR3s include the opening cysteine and the closing phenylalanine or tryptophan. Each record gives: J gene, V gene, clone size, D gene, CDR3 protein, CDR3 DNA. D genes are given only for firm matches. Clone size, where shown, is once, few, many, or a class for clones that have expanded.

>TRBJ2-1|TRBV19|NA|TRBD2
CASTGLAGTAYNEQFF
TGTGCCAGTACTGGACTAGCGGGAACCGCCTACAATGAGCAGTTCTTC
>TRBJ2-1|TRBV27|NA|TRBD2
CASNSGAGGYNEQFF
TGTGCCAGCAACTCGGGAGCGGGGGGCTACAATGAGCAGTTCTTC
>TRBJ1-4|TRBV5-6|NA|NA
CASSLQGGSEKLFF
TGTGCCAGCAGCTTACAGGGAGGGAGTGAAAAACTGTTTTTT
>TRBJ2-7|TRBV10-3|medium-sized|TRBD2
CAISGERGGSGIAVGEQYF
TGTGCCATCAGTGGGGAGCGGGGTGGGAGCGGGATCGCGGTCGGCGAGCAGTACTTC
>TRBJ2-1|TRBV10-3|NA|TRBD2
CAISRLAGDNEQFF
TGTGCCATCAGTCGACTAGCGGGGGACAATGAGCAGTTCTTC
>TRBJ1-1|TRBV6-5|few|NA
CASSYSGARTEAFF
TGTGCCAGCAGTTACTCAGGGGCTCGCACTGAAGCTTTCTTT
>TRBJ2-1|TRBV19|NA|NA
CASRQQGSRTYNEQFF
TGTGCCAGTAGGCAACAGGGAAGTAGGACCTACAATGAGCAGTTCTTC
>TRBJ1-2|TRBV6-5|NA|NA
CASSSTEGRDYGYTF
TGTGCCAGCAGTTCTACGGAGGGGAGGGACTATGGCTACACCTTC
>TRBJ1-1|TRBV5-1|few|TRBD1
CASSLVEDRDAEAFF
TGCGCCAGCAGCTTGGTAGAGGACAGGGACGCTGAAGCTTTCTTT
>TRBJ1-3|TRBV7-2|NA|TRBD1
CASSRGTGKGNTIYF
TGTGCCAGCAGCCGAGGGACAGGCAAGGGAAACACCATATATTTT
>TRBJ1-1|TRBV5-8|few|NA
CASSSSGGNTEAFF
TGTGCCAGCAGCTCGTCCGGGGGGAACACTGAAGCTTTCTTT
>TRBJ1-5|TRBV5-1|NA|NA
CASSIGEFGQPQHF
TGCGCCAGCAGCATAGGGGAATTTGGTCAGCCCCAGCATTTT
>TRBJ2-7|TRBV29-1|once|TRBD2
CSVEDPGGTTYEQYF
TGCAGCGTTGAAGATCCTGGCGGGACTACCTACGAGCAGTACTTC
>TRBJ2-2|TRBV18|NA|NA
CASSPLYIMNTGELFF
TGTGCCAGCTCACCACTATACATTATGAACACCGGGGAGCTGTTTTTT
>TRBJ2-3|TRBV6-5|few|TRBD2
CASSYSRAGVDTQYF
TGTGCCAGCAGTTACTCGAGAGCGGGGGTAGATACGCAGTATTTT
>TRBJ1-3|TRBV6-6|NA|NA
CASTRGEPTSGNTIYF
TGTGCCAGCACCCGGGGGGAGCCTACCTCTGGAAACACCATATATTTT
>TRBJ2-1|TRBV21-1|NA|NA
CASRSDLAGTIQFEQFF
TGTGCCAGCAGATCCGACCTAGCGGGGACCATACAATTCGAGCAGTTCTTC
>TRBJ1-2|TRBV5-6|NA|NA
CASSLDRAPGYTF
TGTGCCAGCAGCTTGGACAGGGCGCCAGGCTACACCTTC
>TRBJ1-2|TRBV5-1|few|NA
CASSSPGSDYGYTF
TGCGCCAGCAGCTCCCCCGGGTCCGACTATGGCTACACCTTC
>TRBJ1-1|TRBV18|NA|NA
CASSPPPGGGDTEAFF
TGTGCCAGCTCACCACCGCCCGGAGGGGGGGACACTGAAGCTTTCTTT
>TRBJ2-7|TRBV5-1|few|TRBD2
CASSLLPAGGDEQYF
TGCGCCAGCAGCTTATTGCCAGCGGGAGGTGACGAGCAGTACTTC
>TRBJ2-7|TRBV27|NA|NA
CASSRRGSSYEQYF
TGTGCCAGCAGTCGCAGGGGCTCCTCCTACGAGCAGTACTTC
>TRBJ2-7|TRBV5-1|NA|TRBD1
CASTRDRGYEQYF
TGCGCCAGCACCCGGGACAGGGGCTACGAGCAGTACTTC
>TRBJ2-5|TRBV13|NA|TRBD1
CASSQTGVLRETQYF
TGTGCCAGCAGCCAAACAGGGGTTCTTCGGGAGACCCAGTACTTC
>TRBJ1-2|TRBV6-1|NA|NA
CASSEQYRVVAHYGYTF
TGTGCCAGCAGTGAACAATATCGGGTCGTGGCGCACTATGGCTACACCTTC
>TRBJ1-5|TRBV28|NA|NA
CASSPGSHQPQHF
TGTGCCAGCAGTCCCGGGTCTCATCAGCCCCAGCATTTT
>TRBJ2-5|TRBV13|once|NA
CASSFRQGRGRGTQYF
TGTGCCAGCAGCTTCCGCCAGGGGAGGGGGAGGGGGACCCAGTACTTC
>TRBJ1-1|TRBV15|NA|TRBD1
CATVLDRGDTKAFF
TGTGCCACCGTTCTGGACAGGGGGGACACTAAAGCTTTCTTT
>TRBJ2-1|TRBV13|NA|TRBD2
CASSRPSGEGGEQFF
TGTGCCAGCAGCCGTCCTAGCGGGGAGGGCGGTGAGCAGTTCTTC
>TRBJ1-3|TRBV4-2|NA|NA
CASSQVGGAGDLHSGNTIYF
TGTGCCAGCAGCCAAGTTGGCGGGGCAGGAGACTTACACTCTGGAAACACCATATATTTT
>TRBJ2-7|TRBV6-5|NA|NA
CAALGGLTYEQYF
TGTGCCGCACTCGGAGGGTTGACCTACGAGCAGTACTTC
>TRBJ2-7|TRBV6-1|NA|TRBD2
CASSGSASGGTGYEQYF
TGTGCCAGCAGTGGATCGGCTAGCGGGGGTACGGGGTACGAGCAGTACTTC
>TRBJ2-5|TRBV7-9|NA|TRBD1
CSSSLWTGTGQETQYF
TGTTCCAGCAGCCTCTGGACAGGGACCGGCCAAGAGACCCAGTACTTC
>TRBJ2-4|TRBV5-1|NA|TRBD2
CASSLGVQRGISIQYF
TGCGCCAGCAGCTTGGGTGTCCAGCGGGGAATTTCCATTCAGTACTTC
>TRBJ2-3|TRBV4-1|NA|NA
CASQGSGTDTQYF
TGCGCCAGTCAGGGATCTGGCACAGATACGCAGTATTTT
>TRBJ2-1|TRBV5-1|NA|NA
CASSLAESSYNEQFF
TGCGCCAGCAGCTTAGCGGAGAGCTCCTACAATGAGCAGTTCTTC
>TRBJ1-1|TRBV5-1|NA|NA
CASTSETMNTEAFF
TGCGCCAGCACTTCCGAGACTATGAACACTGAAGCTTTCTTT
>TRBJ2-7|TRBV23-1|once|NA
CASSRAGLIRQDEQYF
TGCGCCAGCAGTCGAGCAGGGCTTATTCGCCAGGACGAGCAGTACTTC
>TRBJ1-1|TRBV6-1|NA|NA
CASSPSPYSEAFF
TGTGCCAGCAGTCCATCCCCGTACAGTGAAGCTTTCTTT
>TRBJ1-5|TRBV19|NA|NA
CASSTDPSTGLGNQPQHF
TGTGCCAGTAGTACCGATCCAAGTACAGGGTTGGGAAATCAGCCCCAGCATTTT
>TRBJ1-5|TRBV7-9|few|TRBD1
CASSLTGVNQPQHF
TGTGCCAGCAGCTTGACAGGGGTGAATCAGCCCCAGCATTTT
>TRBJ1-6|TRBV5-1|NA|NA
CASSLTGRHHNSPLHF
TGCGCCAGCAGCTTGACAGGACGACACCATAATTCACCCCTCCACTTT
>TRBJ1-1|TRBV6-5|NA|NA
CASSYGALNTEAFF
TGTGCCAGCAGTTACGGAGCGCTGAACACTGAAGCTTTCTTT
>TRBJ2-5|TRBV28|NA|TRBD1
CASSWVGQKQETQYF
TGTGCCAGCAGCTGGGTGGGACAGAAGCAAGAGACCCAGTACTTC
>TRBJ2-7|TRBV9|NA|TRBD1
CASSVGTGAYGEQYF
TGTGCCAGCAGCGTAGGGACAGGGGCCTACGGGGAGCAGTACTTC
>TRBJ2-5|TRBV18|NA|NA
CASSPSTGTFSQTQYF
TGTGCCAGCTCACCATCCACAGGGACCTTCTCCCAGACCCAGTACTTC
>TRBJ2-3|TRBV25-1|NA|NA
CASSDTGSWTDTQYF
TGTGCCAGCAGTGACACAGGGTCCTGGACAGATACGCAGTATTTT
>TRBJ2-2|TRBV12-5|NA|TRBD2
CASGLAGGGRTGELFF
TGTGCTAGTGGTTTGGCCGGGGGGGGACGGACCGGGGAGCTGTTTTTT
>TRBJ1-1|TRBV5-1|once|TRBD1
CASGQGAGFEAFF
TGCGCCAGCGGACAGGGGGCGGGTTTTGAAGCTTTCTTT
>TRBJ1-2|TRBV7-9|NA|TRBD1
CASSSGTGNYGYTF
TGTGCCAGCAGCTCCGGGACAGGAAACTATGGCTACACCTTC
>TRBJ1-5|TRBV2|NA|NA
CASGEQGSGNQPQHF
TGTGCCAGCGGAGAACAGGGATCGGGCAATCAGCCCCAGCATTTT
>TRBJ2-7|TRBV5-1|once|TRBD1
CASSRDRGAYEQYF
TGCGCCAGCAGCCGCGACAGGGGAGCCTACGAGCAGTACTTC
>TRBJ1-5|TRBV5-8|NA|NA
CASSLYGSSNQPQHF
TGTGCCAGCAGCTTGTACGGGAGTAGCAATCAGCCCCAGCATTTT